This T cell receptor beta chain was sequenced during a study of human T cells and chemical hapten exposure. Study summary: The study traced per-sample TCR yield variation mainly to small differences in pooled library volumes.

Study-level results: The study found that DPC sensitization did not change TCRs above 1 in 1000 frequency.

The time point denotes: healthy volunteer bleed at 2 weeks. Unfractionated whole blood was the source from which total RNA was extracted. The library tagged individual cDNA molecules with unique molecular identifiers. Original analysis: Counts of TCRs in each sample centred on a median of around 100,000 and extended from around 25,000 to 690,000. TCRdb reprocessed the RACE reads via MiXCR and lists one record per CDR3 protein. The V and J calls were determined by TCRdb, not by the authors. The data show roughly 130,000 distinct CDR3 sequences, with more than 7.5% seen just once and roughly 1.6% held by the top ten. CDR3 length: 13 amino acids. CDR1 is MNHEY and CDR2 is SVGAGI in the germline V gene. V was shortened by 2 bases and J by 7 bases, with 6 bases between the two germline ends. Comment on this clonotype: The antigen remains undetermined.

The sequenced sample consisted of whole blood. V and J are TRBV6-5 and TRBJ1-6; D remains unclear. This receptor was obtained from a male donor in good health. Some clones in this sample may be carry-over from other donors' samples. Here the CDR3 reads CASSYASNSPLHF. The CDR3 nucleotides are TGTGCCAGCAGTTACGCATCCAATTCACCCCTCCACTTT.